This TCR beta chain was identified in a study of T cell changes during pregnancy in multiple sclerosis. The V segment lost 0 bases and the J segment 2 bases; nucleotides outside the gene matches: 15. CDR1 and CDR2 from the germline V gene are SGHRS and YFSETQ. The CDR3 has 19 residues. Using immunoSEQ multiplex PCR, the repertoire was profiled, and TCRdb retains in-frame clones only, with some absent. Here the sample spans around 57,000 clones, about 92% being singletons. The receptor's source is a female donor in good health, enrolled as a control in a pregnancy study. Sequenced here: CD4+ T cells from peripheral blood mononuclear cells, sampled after pregnancy. The V and J genes are TRBV5-1 and TRBJ2-7; TRBD1 agrees at 9 bases. CDR3 nucleotides: TGCGCCAGCAGCTTGGTCGTTTGGGTTGGGACAGGGTACACCTACGAGCAGTACTTC. Translated, it gives CASSLVVWVGTGYTYEQYF.